Each of the 15 T cell receptor beta chains below was sequenced from the same sample in a study of shared clonotypes between healthy human individuals. Naive CD8 cells comprised CD45RO-negative, CCR7-positively selected cells, excluding terminally differentiated effector memory CD45RA+ cells. Here immunoSEQ multiplex PCR was the method, and the copy in TCRdb shows in-frame clones only, minus some. The profile shows about 820,000 clones, 80% to 95% of them singletons. The sequenced sample consisted of naive CD8+ T cells sorted from blood. These receptors originate from a man between 25 and 39 years old in good health.

V is TRBV7-9 and J is TRBJ1-1; D gene unclear. This CDR3 is built from 13 residues. Germline-derived CDR1 and CDR2 are SEHNR and FQNEAQ (reference sequence). The V and J ends lost 5 bases and 1 base respectively, with 8 bases between them. The CDR3 loop is CASSPPKNTEAFF. DNA of the CDR3: TGTGCCAGCAGCCCGCCGAAGAACACTGAAGCTTTCTTT.

This chain joins TRBV5-8 and TRBJ1-5; D is perhaps TRBD1 (6 bases). CDR1 and CDR2 (germline): SGHTS, YDEGEE. Trimming took off 5 bases at V and 6 bases at J, with 24 bases between the two ends. The CDR3 is made up of 17 amino acids. In DNA form, the CDR3 reads TGTGCCAGCAGAGCCCGATGGGACACCAAGAGGAGTCAGCCCCAGCATTTT. Its translation: CASRARWDTKRSQPQHF.

The genes are TRBV9 and TRBJ2-1; maybe TRBD1 (6 bases). Trimming left V 3 bases short and J 4 bases short, with 20 bases between. This CDR3 is built from 17 residues. CDR1 SGDLS and CDR2 YYNGEE come from the germline V gene. The CDR3 reads CASSASYREGRYNEQFF. The CDR3 nucleotides are TGTGCCAGCAGCGCCTCCTACAGGGAAGGAAGATACAATGAGCAGTTCTTC.

J is TRBJ2-3 and V is TRBV11-2, with 14 bases lining up with TRBD2. Trimming at V came to 4 bases and at J to 7 bases, leaving 7 bases not matched to a gene. Germline V gene data show CDR1 as SGHAT and CDR2 as FQNNGV. The CDR3 contains 16 residues. CDR3 sequence: CASSSSTSGGVNTQYF. The CDR3, as DNA: TGTGCCAGCAGCTCATCGACTAGCGGGGGGGTGAATACGCAGTATTTT.

The CDR3 here is CASSVVGDTDTQYF. The CDR3 region has the DNA TGTGCCAGCAGCGTAGTCGGGGACACAGATACGCAGTATTTT. This chain uses TRBV9 with TRBJ2-3; tentative D call: TRBD2 (5 bases). The V gene's germline CDR1 is SGDLS and CDR2 YYNGEE. With 0 bases removed from V and 2 bases from J, the gap between germline ends came to 7 bases. CDR3 size: 14 residues.

The chain carries TRBV15 and TRBJ2-4; D remains ambiguous. The CDR3 is 14 residues long. In germline, CDR1 is LNHNV, CDR2 YYDKDF (reference sequence). Between the trimmed V and J ends, which lost 0 bases and 8 bases, there was a span of 11 bases. The DNA of the CDR3 is TGTGCCACCAGCAGAGATGGGGTTAATGACATTCAGTACTTC. Translated, it gives CATSRDGVNDIQYF.

This chain joins TRBV5-4 and TRBJ2-3; TRBD2 matches at 12 bases. The trim removed 4 bases at V and 2 bases at J, leaving 5 bases unmatched. The CDR3 consists of 16 residues. In germline, CDR1 is SGHNT, CDR2 YYREEE (reference sequence). The CDR3 bases are TGTGCCAGCAGCCTAGCGGGAGGGGTTAACACAGATACGCAGTATTTT. This codes for CASSLAGGVNTDTQYF.

The gene calls are TRBV7-2 and TRBJ2-7; D unclear. In germline, CDR1 is SGHTA, CDR2 FQGNSA. Trimming cost V 1 base and J 5 bases, with 6 bases left between them. CDR3 length: 12 residues. CDR3 residues: CASSLVMDEQYF. For the CDR3, the DNA is TGTGCCAGCAGCTTAGTTATGGACGAGCAGTACTTC.

This clone was counted once. This chain uses TRBV7-9 with TRBJ2-1; a possible D gene is TRBD1 (6 bases). Germline assignment: CDR1 SEHNR and CDR2 FQNEAQ (reference sequence). This CDR3 has 15 amino acids. V was pared by 5 bases and J by 1 base, with 12 bases between. The CDR3 loop is CASSPGTPSYNEQFF. CDR3 coding DNA: TGTGCCAGCAGCCCCGGGACACCTTCCTACAATGAGCAGTTCTTC.

The rearrangement joins TRBV13 to TRBJ2-7; D not certain. CDR1 and CDR2 (germline): PRHDT, FYEKMQ (reference sequence). There are 12 residues in the CDR3. V was trimmed by 4 bases and J by 12 bases, leaving 16 bases between them. CDR3 protein: CASSSEDGVGYF. CDR3 bases: TGTGCCAGCAGCTCCGAGGACGGAGTGGGGTACTTC.

To note about this clone: Other DNA sequences of this sample code for an identical CDR3. The chain has TRBV9 and TRBJ2-2, with D uncertain. Looked up from germline, CDR1 is SGDLS and CDR2 is YYNGEE. Trimming shortened V by 0 bases and J by 4 bases, and 1 base separated the two germline ends. The CDR3 length is 12 residues. The CDR3 region is CASSVGTGELFF. CDR3 DNA sequence: TGTGCCAGCAGCGTAGGCACCGGGGAGCTGTTTTTT.

The chain uses TRBV6-1 and TRBJ2-7; TRBD2 is a possible D gene (5 bases). The CDR3 is made up of 15 amino acids. Trimming took 3 bases from V and 1 from J, leaving 13 bases between them. Germline V gene lookup returns CDR1 MNHNS and CDR2 SASEGT. The chain's CDR3 is CASSDLGSGSYEQYF. DNA of the CDR3: TGTGCCAGCAGTGATTTGGGCAGCGGTTCCTACGAGCAGTACTTC.

This rearrangement joins TRBV27 to TRBJ2-7; a possible D gene is TRBD1 (6 bases). V was clipped by 4 bases and J by 2 bases, with 9 bases between them. Germline lookup yields CDR1 MNHEY and CDR2 SMNVEV (reference sequence). The CDR3 spans 13 residues. CDR3 protein: CASSWTATYEQYF. The CDR3 nucleotides read TGTGCCAGCAGTTGGACAGCAACCTACGAGCAGTACTTC.

This sequence joins TRBV27 and TRBJ2-7; 8 nucleotides agree with TRBD2. CDR3 size: 15 residues. V lost 5 bases, J lost 3 bases, and 9 bases stayed unmatched. Germline lookup yields CDR1 MNHEY and CDR2 SMNVEV (reference sequence). The chain's CDR3 is CASSQGLEDGYEQYF. In DNA, the CDR3 is TGTGCCAGCAGTCAGGGACTAGAGGATGGCTACGAGCAGTACTTC.

The chain combines TRBV5-6 with TRBJ2-7; the match to TRBD2 covers 7 bases. Germline values: CDR1 SGHDT, CDR2 YYEEEE. The CDR3 has 16 amino acids. V lost 3 bases to trimming and J lost 0 bases; unmatched junction nucleotides: 9. The CDR3: CASSSDLGLDSYEQYF. The DNA of the CDR3 is TGTGCCAGCAGCTCCGACCTTGGACTAGACTCCTACGAGCAGTACTTC.